This T cell receptor beta chain was sequenced for a study of monozygotic twins with inflammatory bowel disease. The CDR3 extends over 15 amino acids. Germline V gene data show CDR1 as SGHNT and CDR2 as YYREEE (reference sequence). TCRdb re-called the 5' RACE reads, yielding one record per CDR3 amino acid sequence without DNA. This sample's table reports about 160,000 distinct CDR3 sequences. Sequencing was carried out using blood. The sequence came from a human donor with ulcerative colitis or Crohn's disease, or a healthy co-twin of an affected twin (not recorded which). J is TRBJ2-3 and V is TRBV5-4; TCRdb's D gene call, TRBD2, goes unchecked for lack of DNA. The CDR3 spells CASSWGLAGPDTQYF.